This T cell receptor (beta chain) was sequenced for a study of blood T cells in healthy people across ages. CDR3 length equals 15 residues. From germline, CDR1 is LNHNV and CDR2 YYDKDF (reference sequence). The ends lost 5 bases at V and 5 bases at J; junction bases unmatched: 6. Combining a sample-barcoded 5' primer with a J-beta primer mix, a second PCR ran for 7 to 11 cycles. TCRdb itself ran the 5' RACE reads through MiXCR, one entry per CDR3 protein. The top ten clones hold 7% to 9.5% of a sample with more than 1,400,000 distinct CDR3 sequences, 42% of them seen once. Study-level results: Naive CD4+ cell counts and diversity both ran higher in long-lived than in aged donors.

In this sample, this clonotype turned up once. Its cognate antigen is unknown. The sequence came from a woman aged 18 to 35 in good health. Sequenced sample: blood. The V gene is TRBV15, the J gene TRBJ2-1; 10 positions agree with TRBD2. This CDR3 is CATSGPAGGNNEQFF. The CDR3 DNA follows: TGTGCCACCAGCGGACCAGCGGGAGGGAACAATGAGCAGTTCTTC.